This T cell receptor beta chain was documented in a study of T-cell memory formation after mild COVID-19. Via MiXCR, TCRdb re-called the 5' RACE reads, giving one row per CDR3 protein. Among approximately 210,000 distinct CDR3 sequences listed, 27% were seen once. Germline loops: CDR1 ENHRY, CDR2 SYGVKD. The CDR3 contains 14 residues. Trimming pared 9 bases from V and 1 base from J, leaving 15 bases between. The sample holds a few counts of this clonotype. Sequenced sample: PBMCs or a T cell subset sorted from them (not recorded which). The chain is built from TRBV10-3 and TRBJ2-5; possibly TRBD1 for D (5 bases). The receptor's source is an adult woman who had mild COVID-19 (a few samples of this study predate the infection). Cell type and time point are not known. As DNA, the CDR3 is TGTGCCATTAAATCCCAGGGTGGCCAAGAGACCCAGTACTTC. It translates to CAIKSQGGQETQYF.